The 3 T cell receptor beta chains below were found in one sample sequenced in a study of human T cells and chemical hapten exposure. Time point defined: patch test 3, about 24 weeks after DPC sensitization. Treatment indicated: therapeutic diphenylcyclopropenone sensitization with weekly scalp DPC. Each CDR3 protein is one row after TCRdb ran MiXCR on the RACE reads. The table shows roughly 200,000 distinct CDR3 sequences, with around 25% occurring only once. Sequences were derived from whole blood, sampled in connection with sensitization to the hapten diphenylcyclopropenone (DPC). The receptor source for this set is a woman aged 40 to 50 with alopecia areata. Some clones in this sample may be carry-over from other donors' samples.

The chain uses TRBV30 and TRBJ2-6; D not certain. The germline V gene has CDR1 GTSNPN and CDR2 SVGIG (reference sequence). Trimming removed 0 bases at V and 0 bases at J, with 6 bases between. The CDR3 sequence is 15 residues long. CDR3: CAWSVPDSGANVLTF. The CDR3, as DNA: TGTGCCTGGAGTGTACCGGACTCTGGGGCCAACGTCCTGACTTTC.

This clonotype was counted between two and nine times. This sequence joins TRBV20-1 and TRBJ1-6; unclear D gene. This CDR3 spans 13 amino acids. Per the germline V gene, CDR1 is DFQATT and CDR2 is SNEGSKA (reference sequence). The V gene lost 3 bases and the J gene lost 11 bases, with 14 bases spanning the gap. This CDR3 reads CSARASPRTPLHF. The CDR3 nucleotides read TGCAGTGCTAGGGCCTCCCCGAGAACACCCCTCCACTTT.

This clonotype occurred a few times. The V and J genes are TRBV10-3 and TRBJ1-1; D uncertain. This CDR3 comprises 15 residues. The V gene's germline CDR1 is ENHRY and CDR2 SYGVKD. V gave up 6 bases and J gave up 1 base, with 15 bases separating them. The DNA of the CDR3 is TGTGCCATCAGCTCCGGATTACCGCCGAACACTGAAGCTTTCTTT. Amino acid sequence: CAISSGLPPNTEAFF.